Each of the 7 T cell receptor beta chains below was sequenced from the same sample in a study of identical twins. Via MiXCR, TCRdb re-called the 5' RACE reads, giving one row per CDR3 protein. This sample has roughly 700,000 distinct CDR3 sequences; under 9% occur once, and the top ten carry 0.98%. These data also featured in a second study, about yellow fever vaccine responses in identical twins.

The source material was PBMCs. The source is a woman aged 18 to 35 in good health.

The chain has TRBV20-1 and TRBJ2-4, with a possible D match to TRBD2 (5 bases). V lost 0 bases, J lost 5 bases, and 11 bases lay in between. Germline V lookup: CDR1 DFQATT, CDR2 SNEGSKA (reference sequence). The CDR3 runs 14 residues. The CDR3 spells CSARDWGEENIQYF. CDR3 coding DNA: TGCAGTGCTAGAGATTGGGGAGAAGAAAACATTCAGTACTTC.

The genes are TRBV9 and TRBJ2-2; 8 nucleotides agree with TRBD2. The length of the CDR3 is 17 residues. The J segment lost 0 bases and the V segment lost 10 bases, leaving 14 bases of the junction unmatched. Per germline, CDR1 SGDLS and CDR2 YYNGEE. The CDR3 region has the DNA TGTGCCTCCAGCTACTCGGGAGGGGGAGCGAACACCGGGGAGCTGTTTTTT. This sequence encodes CASSYSGGGANTGELFF.

This sequence joins TRBV7-9 and TRBJ2-5; D gene unclear. The CDR3 has 17 residues. The germline V gene has CDR1 SEHNR and CDR2 FQNEAQ (reference sequence). Deletions cut 1 base from V and 3 bases from J, with 18 bases between. DNA of the CDR3: TGTGCCAGCAGCTTAGGGAAGTGGAACCAAAGAAAAGAGACCCAGTACTTC. Encoded protein: CASSLGKWNQRKETQYF.

This clonotype has only a few counts. J is TRBJ2-1 and V is TRBV12-3 or TRBV12-4; 7 positions agree with TRBD1. Trimming took 2 bases from V and 3 from J; bases not matched to a gene: 7. The CDR3 consists of 16 residues. The CDR3 here is CASSLRIGGYYNEQFF. CDR3 nucleotides: TGTGCCAGCAGTTTACGAATAGGGGGCTACTACAATGAGCAGTTCTTC.

This clonotype was counted a few times. The chain uses TRBV12-3 or TRBV12-4 and TRBJ2-1, with TRBD1 identical over 9 bases. This CDR3 region has 16 residues. J was trimmed by 0 bases and V by 7 bases; bases with no gene match: 7. The CDR3 bases are TGTGCCAGCACAGCCGGGACAGGGAGCTCCTACAATGAGCAGTTCTTC. Translation gives CASTAGTGSSYNEQFF.

This clonotype has just a few counts. The chain uses TRBV9 and TRBJ2-1; TRBD2 aligns across 11 bases. The CDR3 has 16 residues. CDR1 and CDR2 from the germline V gene are SGDLS and YYNGEE. With V trimmed by 4 bases and J by 5 bases, 8 bases remained unmatched. CDR3 coding DNA: TGTGCCAGCAGCCCCCGACTAGCGGGATCCCACAATGAGCAGTTCTTC. The encoded protein is CASSPRLAGSHNEQFF.

This clonotype has a count of ten or more. A read error may account for a junction end that differs from germline. The CDR3 loop is CASSDLGAGETQYF. CDR3 nucleotide sequence: TGTGCCAGCAGTGATTTGGGGGCTGGAGAGACCCAGTACTTC. The chain links TRBV4-1 to TRBJ2-5; tentatively, D is TRBD1 (6 bases). Germline CDR1 MGHRA, CDR2 YSYEKL. The CDR3 loop spans 14 amino acids.